This TCR beta chain originates from a study of T cells in tumors and immune-related adverse events. CDR3 length: 14 amino acids. In germline, CDR1 is MDHEN, CDR2 SYDVKM. J gave up 3 bases and V 8 bases, and 4 bases lay outside the gene matches. Generated by immunoSEQ multiplex PCR, the TCRdb table keeps only in-frame clones and is missing some. There are a few thousand clones in the sample; roughly 61% occur only once, and 5.7% lies in the top ten. The material sequenced was gut tissue, taken from a patient treated with anti-PD-1 therapy. The clonotype was recovered from a female donor with metastatic renal cell carcinoma. The rearrangement links TRBV28 to TRBJ2-7; TRBD2 matches 13 bases. The CDR3 is CASLRTSGSYEQYF. CDR3 coding DNA: TGTGCCAGCCTACGGACTAGCGGGAGCTACGAGCAGTACTTC.